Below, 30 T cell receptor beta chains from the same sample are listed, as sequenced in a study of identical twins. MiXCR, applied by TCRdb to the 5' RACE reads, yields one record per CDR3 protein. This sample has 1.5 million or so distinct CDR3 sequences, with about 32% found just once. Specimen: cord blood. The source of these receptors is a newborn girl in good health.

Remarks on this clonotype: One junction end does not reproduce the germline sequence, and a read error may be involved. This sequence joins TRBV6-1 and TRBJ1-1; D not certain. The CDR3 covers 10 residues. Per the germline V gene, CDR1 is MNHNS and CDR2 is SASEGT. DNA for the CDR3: TGTGCCAGCGGTGATGAACGGGCTTTCTTT. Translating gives CASGDERAFF.

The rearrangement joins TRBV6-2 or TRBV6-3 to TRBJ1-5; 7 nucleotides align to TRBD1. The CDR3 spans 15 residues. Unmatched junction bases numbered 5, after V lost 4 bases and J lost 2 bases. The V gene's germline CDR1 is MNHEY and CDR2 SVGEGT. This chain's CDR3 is CASSWIDRGNQPQHF. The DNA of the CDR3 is TGTGCCAGCAGTTGGATCGACAGGGGCAATCAGCCCCAGCATTTT.

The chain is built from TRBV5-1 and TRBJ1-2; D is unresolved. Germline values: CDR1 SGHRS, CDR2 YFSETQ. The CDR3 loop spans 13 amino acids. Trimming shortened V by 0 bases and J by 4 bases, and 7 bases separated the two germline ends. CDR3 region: CASSLALSYGYTF. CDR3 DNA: TGCGCCAGCAGCTTGGCCTTGAGCTATGGCTACACCTTC.

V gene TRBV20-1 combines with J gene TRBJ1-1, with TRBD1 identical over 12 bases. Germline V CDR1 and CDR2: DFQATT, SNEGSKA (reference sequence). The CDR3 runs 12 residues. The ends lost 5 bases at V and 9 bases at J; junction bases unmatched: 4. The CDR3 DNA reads TGCAGTGCTGGGGACAGGGGGCGGAAAGCTTTCTTT. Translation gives CSAGDRGRKAFF.

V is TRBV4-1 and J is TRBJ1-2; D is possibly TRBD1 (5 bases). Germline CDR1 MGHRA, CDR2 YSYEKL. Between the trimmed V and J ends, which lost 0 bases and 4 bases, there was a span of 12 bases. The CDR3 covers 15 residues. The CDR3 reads CASSQDTGEPYGYTF. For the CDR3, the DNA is TGCGCCAGCAGCCAAGATACGGGGGAACCCTATGGCTACACCTTC.

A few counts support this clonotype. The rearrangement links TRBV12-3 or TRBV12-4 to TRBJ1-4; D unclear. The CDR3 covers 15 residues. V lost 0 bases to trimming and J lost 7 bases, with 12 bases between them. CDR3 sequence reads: CASSLALRASEKLFF. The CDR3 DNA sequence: TGTGCCAGCAGTTTAGCGCTCCGGGCCAGTGAAAAACTGTTTTTT.

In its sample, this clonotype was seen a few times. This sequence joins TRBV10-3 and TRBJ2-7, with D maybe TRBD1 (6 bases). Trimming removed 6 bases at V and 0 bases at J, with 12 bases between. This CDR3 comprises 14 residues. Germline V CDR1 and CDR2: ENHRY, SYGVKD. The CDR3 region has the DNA TGTGCCATCAGGCGGACAGTTCTCTCCTACGAGCAGTACTTC. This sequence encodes CAIRRTVLSYEQYF.

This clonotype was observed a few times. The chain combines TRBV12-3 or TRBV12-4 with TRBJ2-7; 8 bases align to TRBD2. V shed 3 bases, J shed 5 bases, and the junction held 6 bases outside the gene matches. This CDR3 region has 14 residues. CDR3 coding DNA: TGTGCCAGCAGTTTGATAGCGGGGCGGGACGAGCAGTACTTC. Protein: CASSLIAGRDEQYF.

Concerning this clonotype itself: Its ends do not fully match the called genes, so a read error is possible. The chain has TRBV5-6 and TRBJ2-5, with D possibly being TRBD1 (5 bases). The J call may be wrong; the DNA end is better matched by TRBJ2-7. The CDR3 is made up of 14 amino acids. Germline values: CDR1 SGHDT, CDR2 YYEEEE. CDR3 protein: CASNLGHPGYEQYF. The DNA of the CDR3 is TGTGCCAGCAACTTGGGGCATCCGGGCTACGAGCAGTACTTC.

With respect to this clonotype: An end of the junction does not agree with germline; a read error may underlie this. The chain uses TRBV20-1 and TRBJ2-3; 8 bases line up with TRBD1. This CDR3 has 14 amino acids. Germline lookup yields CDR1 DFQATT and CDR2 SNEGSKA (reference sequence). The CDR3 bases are TGCAGTGCTAGAGAAAACAGGGGGTCAGATGCGCAGTATTTT. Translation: CSARENRGSDAQYF.

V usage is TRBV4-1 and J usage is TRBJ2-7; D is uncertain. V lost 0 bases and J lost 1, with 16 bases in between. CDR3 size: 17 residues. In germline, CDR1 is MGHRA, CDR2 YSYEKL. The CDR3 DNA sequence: TGCGCCAGCAGCCAAGACCCCCGGCAACCCAGGTCCTACGAGCAGTACTTC. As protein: CASSQDPRQPRSYEQYF.

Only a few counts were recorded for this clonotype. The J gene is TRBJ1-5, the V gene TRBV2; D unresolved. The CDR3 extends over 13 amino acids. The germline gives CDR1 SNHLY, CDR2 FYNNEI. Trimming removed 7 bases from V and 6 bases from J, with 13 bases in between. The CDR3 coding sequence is TGTGCCAGCACCTTTGGGGAGTTTCAGCCCCAGCATTTT. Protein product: CASTFGEFQPQHF.

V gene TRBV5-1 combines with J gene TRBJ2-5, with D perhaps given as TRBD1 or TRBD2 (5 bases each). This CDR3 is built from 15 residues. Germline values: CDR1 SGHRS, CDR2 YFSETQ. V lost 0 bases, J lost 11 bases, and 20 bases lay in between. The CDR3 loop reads CASSLAGTLFEEQYF. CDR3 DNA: TGCGCCAGCAGCTTGGCCGGGACCCTTTTTGAGGAGCAGTACTTC.

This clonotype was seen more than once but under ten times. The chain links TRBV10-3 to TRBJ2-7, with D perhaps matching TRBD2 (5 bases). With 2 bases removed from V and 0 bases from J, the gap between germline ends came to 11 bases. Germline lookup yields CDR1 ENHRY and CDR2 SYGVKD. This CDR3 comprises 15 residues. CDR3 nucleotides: TGTGCCATCAGTGAGAGCGGTAAGAGCTCCTACGAGCAGTACTTC. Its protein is CAISESGKSSYEQYF.

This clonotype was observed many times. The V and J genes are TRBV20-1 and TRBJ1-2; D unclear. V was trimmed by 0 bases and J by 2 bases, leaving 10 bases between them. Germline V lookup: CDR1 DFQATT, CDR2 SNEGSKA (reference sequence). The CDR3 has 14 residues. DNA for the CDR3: TGCAGTGCTAGAGATTATAGGCAGAACTATGGCTACACCTTC. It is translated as CSARDYRQNYGYTF.

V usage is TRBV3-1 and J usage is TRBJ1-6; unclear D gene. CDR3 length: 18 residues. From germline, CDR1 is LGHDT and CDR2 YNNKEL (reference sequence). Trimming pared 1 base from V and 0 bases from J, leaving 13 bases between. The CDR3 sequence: CASSQVTSGSSYNSPLHF. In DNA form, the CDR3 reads TGTGCCAGCAGCCAAGTCACTAGCGGGAGCTCCTATAATTCACCCCTCCACTTT.

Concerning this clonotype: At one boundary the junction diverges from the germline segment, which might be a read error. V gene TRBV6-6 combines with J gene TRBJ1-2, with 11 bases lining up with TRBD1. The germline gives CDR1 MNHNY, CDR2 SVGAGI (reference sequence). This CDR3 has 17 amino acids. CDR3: CAGRPGQGALENYGYTF. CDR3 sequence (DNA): TGTGCCGGCAGACCCGGACAGGGGGCATTGGAAAATTATGGCTACACCTTC.

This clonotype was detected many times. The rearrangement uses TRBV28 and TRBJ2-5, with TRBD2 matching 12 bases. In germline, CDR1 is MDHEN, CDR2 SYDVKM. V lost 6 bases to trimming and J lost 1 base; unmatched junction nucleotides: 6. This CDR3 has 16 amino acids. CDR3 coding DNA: TGTGCCAGCAGCCCCCCACTAGCGGGAGGCCAAGAGACCCAGTACTTC. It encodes CASSPPLAGGQETQYF. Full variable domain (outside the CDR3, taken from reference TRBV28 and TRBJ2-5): DVKVTQSSRYLVKRTGEKVFLECVQDMDHENMFWYRQDPGLGLRLIYFSYDVKMKEKGDIPEGYSVSREKKERFSLILESASTNQTSMYLCASSPPLAGGQETQYFGPGTRLLVL.

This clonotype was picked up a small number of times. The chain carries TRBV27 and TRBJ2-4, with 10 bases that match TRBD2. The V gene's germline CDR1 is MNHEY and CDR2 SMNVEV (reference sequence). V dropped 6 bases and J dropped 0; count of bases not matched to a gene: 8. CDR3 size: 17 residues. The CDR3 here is CASSRTSGPLAKNIQYF. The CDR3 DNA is TGTGCCAGCAGCCGGACTAGCGGACCCTTAGCCAAAAACATTCAGTACTTC.

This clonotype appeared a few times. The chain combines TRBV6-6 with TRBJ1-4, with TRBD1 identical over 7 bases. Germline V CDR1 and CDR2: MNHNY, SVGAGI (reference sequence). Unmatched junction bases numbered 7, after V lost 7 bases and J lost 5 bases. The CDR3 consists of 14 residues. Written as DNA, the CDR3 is TGTGCCAGCACCCAGGGGGGGTTAAATGAAAAACTGTTTTTT. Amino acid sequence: CASTQGGLNEKLFF.

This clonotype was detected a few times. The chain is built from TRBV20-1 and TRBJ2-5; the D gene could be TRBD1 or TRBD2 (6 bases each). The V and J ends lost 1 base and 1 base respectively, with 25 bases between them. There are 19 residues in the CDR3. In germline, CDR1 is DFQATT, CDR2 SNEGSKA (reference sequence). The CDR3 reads CSARAQSRGGGNFQETQYF. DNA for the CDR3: TGCAGTGCTAGAGCACAATCCAGGGGAGGCGGAAATTTCCAAGAGACCCAGTACTTC.

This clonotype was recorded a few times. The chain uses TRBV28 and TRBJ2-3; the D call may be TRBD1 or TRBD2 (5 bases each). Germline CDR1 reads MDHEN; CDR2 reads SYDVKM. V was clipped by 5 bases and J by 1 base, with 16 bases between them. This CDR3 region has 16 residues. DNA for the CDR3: TGTGCCAGCAGTCCTAACATTGGGGGAGGCACAGATACGCAGTATTTT. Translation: CASSPNIGGGTDTQYF.

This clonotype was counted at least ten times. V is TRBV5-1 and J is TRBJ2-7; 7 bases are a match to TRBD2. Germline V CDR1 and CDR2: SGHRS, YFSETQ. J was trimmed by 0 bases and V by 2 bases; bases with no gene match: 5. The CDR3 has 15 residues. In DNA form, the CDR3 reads TGCGCCAGCAGCTTAAGCGGGACCACCTCCTACGAGCAGTACTTC. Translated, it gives CASSLSGTTSYEQYF.

In DNA, the CDR3 is TGCAGTGCTATGACTAGCGGGCGTCTAGAGACCCAGTACTTC. Protein: CSAMTSGRLETQYF. This rearrangement joins TRBV20-1 to TRBJ2-5, with TRBD2 identical over 10 bases. V dropped 4 bases and J dropped 4; count of bases not matched to a gene: 6. CDR3 length: 14 residues. Germline-derived CDR1 and CDR2 are DFQATT and SNEGSKA (reference sequence).

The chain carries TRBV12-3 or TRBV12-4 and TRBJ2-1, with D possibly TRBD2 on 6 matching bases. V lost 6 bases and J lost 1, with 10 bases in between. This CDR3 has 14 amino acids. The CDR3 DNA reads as TGTGCCAGCAGGAAGGCGGGGTCCTACAATGAGCAGTTCTTC. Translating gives CASRKAGSYNEQFF.

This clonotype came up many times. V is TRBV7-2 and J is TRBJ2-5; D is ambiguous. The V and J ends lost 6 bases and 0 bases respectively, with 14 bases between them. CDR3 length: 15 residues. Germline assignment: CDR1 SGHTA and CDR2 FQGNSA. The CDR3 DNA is TGTGCCAGCAGTTTCCCTCGGGTGTACCAAGAGACCCAGTACTTC. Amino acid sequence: CASSFPRVYQETQYF.

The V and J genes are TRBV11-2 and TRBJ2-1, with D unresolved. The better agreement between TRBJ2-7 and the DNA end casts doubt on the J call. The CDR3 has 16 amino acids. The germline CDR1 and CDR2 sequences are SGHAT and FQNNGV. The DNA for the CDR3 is TGTGCCAGCAGCTTATATGGAAGGGCGGCGCCTAATGAGCAGTACTTC. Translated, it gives CASSLYGRAAPNEQYF.

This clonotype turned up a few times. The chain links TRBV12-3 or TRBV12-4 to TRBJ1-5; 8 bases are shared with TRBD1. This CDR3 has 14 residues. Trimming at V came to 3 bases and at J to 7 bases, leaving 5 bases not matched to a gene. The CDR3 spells CASSLRQGKQPQHF. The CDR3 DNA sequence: TGTGCCAGCAGTTTGAGACAGGGGAAACAGCCCCAGCATTTT.

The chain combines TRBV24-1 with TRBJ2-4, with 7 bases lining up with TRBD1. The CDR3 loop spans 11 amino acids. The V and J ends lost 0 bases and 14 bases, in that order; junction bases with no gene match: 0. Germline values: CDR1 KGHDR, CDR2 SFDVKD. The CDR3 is CATSDLTGEYF. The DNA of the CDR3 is TGTGCCACCAGTGATTTGACAGGGGAGTACTTC.

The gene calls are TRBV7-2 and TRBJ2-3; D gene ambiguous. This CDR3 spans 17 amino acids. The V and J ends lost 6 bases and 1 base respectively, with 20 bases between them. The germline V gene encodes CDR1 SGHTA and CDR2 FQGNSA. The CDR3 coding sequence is TGTGCCAGCAGTTCTCTTCGGGTAGCATTAGGCACAGATACGCAGTATTTT. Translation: CASSSLRVALGTDTQYF.